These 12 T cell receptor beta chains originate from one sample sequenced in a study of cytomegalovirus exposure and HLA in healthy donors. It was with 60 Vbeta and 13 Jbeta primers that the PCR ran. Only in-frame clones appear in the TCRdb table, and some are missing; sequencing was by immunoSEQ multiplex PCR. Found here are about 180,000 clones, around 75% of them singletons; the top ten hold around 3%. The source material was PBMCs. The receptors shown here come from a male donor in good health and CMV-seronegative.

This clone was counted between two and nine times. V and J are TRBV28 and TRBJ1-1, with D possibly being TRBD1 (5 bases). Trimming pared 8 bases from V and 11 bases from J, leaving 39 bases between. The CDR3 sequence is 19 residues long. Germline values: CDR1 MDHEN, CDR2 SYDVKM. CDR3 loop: CASGVPFGSQKGWRTNAFF. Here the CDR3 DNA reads TGTGCCAGCGGCGTTCCTTTTGGGTCGCAAAAGGGGTGGAGAACAAACGCTTTCTTT.

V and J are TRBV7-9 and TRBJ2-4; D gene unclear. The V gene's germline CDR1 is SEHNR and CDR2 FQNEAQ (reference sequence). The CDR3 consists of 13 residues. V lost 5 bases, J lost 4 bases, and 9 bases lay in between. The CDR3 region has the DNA TGTGCCAGCAGCCCCCCCACTAAAAACATTCAGTACTTC. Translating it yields CASSPPTKNIQYF.

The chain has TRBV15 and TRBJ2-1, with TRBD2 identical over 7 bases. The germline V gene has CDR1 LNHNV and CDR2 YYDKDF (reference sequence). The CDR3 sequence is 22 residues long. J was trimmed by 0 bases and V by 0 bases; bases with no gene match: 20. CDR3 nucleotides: TGTGCCACCAGCAGAGATTTTGGGTTGGGTGGGGAGCGGGGAAGCTCCTACAATGAGCAGTTCTTC. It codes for CATSRDFGLGGERGSSYNEQFF.

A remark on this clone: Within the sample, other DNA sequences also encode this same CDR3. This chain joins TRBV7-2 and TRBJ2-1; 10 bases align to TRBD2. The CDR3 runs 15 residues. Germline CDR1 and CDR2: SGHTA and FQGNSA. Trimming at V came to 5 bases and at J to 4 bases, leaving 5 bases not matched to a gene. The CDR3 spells CASSLTSGPYNEQFF. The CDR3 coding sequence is TGTGCCAGCAGCCTGACTAGCGGGCCGTACAATGAGCAGTTCTTC.

The chain's CDR3 is CASSLGQFNEKLFF. As DNA, the CDR3 is TGTGCCAGCAGTCTCGGACAGTTTAATGAAAAACTGTTTTTT. The gene calls are TRBV28 and TRBJ1-4; the D gene is possibly TRBD1 (6 bases). V was cut by 5 bases and J by 4 bases, with 11 bases left in between. Germline CDR1 MDHEN, CDR2 SYDVKM. The CDR3 is 14 residues long.

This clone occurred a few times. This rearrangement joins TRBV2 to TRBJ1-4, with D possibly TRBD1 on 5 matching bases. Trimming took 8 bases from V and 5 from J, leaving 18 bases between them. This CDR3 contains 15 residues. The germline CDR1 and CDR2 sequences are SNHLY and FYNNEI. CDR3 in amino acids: CASGREGHQNEKLFF. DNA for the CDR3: TGTGCCAGCGGGAGGGAGGGGCACCAAAATGAAAAACTGTTTTTT. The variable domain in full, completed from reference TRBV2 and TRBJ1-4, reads EPEVTQTPSHQVTQMGQEVILRCVPISNHLYFYWYRQILGQKVEFLVSFYNNEISEKSEIFDDQFSVERPDGSNFTLKIRSTKLEDSAMYFCASGREGHQNEKLFFGSGTQLSVL.

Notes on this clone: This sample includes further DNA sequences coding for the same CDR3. CDR3 bases: TGTGCCAGTAGTATAACGGGTAACACTGAAGCTTTCTTT. Protein product: CASSITGNTEAFF. The chain is built from TRBV19 and TRBJ1-1; no clear D gene. This CDR3 region has 13 residues. V shed 2 bases and J shed 2 bases, with 6 bases lying between them. Germline V CDR1 and CDR2: LNHDA, SQIVND (reference sequence).

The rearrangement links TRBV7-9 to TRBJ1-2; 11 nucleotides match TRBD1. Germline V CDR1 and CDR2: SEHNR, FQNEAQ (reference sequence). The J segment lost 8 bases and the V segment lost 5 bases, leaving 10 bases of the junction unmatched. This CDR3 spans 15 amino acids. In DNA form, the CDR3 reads TGTGCCAGCAGCCCCGGGACAGGGGGTCTAGGAGGCTACACCTTC. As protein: CASSPGTGGLGGYTF.

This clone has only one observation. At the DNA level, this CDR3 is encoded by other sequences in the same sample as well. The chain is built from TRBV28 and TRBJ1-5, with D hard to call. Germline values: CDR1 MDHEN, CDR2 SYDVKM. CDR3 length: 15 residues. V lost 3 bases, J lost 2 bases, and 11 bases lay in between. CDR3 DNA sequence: TGTGCCAGCAGTTTCCCCGGGTCGGGCAATCAGCCCCAGCATTTT. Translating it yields CASSFPGSGNQPQHF. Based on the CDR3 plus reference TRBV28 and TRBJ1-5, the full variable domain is DVKVTQSSRYLVKRTGEKVFLECVQDMDHENMFWYRQDPGLGLRLIYFSYDVKMKEKGDIPEGYSVSREKKERFSLILESASTNQTSMYLCASSFPGSGNQPQHFGDGTRLSIL.

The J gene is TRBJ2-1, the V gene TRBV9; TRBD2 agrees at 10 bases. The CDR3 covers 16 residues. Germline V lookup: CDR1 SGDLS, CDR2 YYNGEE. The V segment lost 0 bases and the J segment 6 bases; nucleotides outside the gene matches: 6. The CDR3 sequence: CASSVDGAGGGNEQFF. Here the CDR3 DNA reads TGTGCCAGCAGCGTAGATGGAGCGGGAGGGGGCAATGAGCAGTTCTTC.

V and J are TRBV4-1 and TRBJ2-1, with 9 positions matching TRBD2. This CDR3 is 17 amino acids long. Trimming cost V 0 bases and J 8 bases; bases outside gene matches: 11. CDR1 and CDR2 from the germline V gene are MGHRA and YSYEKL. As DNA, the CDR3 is TGCGCCAGCAGCCAAGATGGAGGGCGGGGGGGCCGGTATGAGCAGTTCTTC. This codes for CASSQDGGRGGRYEQFF.

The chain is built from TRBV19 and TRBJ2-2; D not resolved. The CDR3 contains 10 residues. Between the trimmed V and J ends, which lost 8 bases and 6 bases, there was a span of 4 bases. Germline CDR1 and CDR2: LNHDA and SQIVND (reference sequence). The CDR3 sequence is CASRSGELFF. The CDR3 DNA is TGTGCCAGTCGGTCCGGGGAGCTGTTTTTT.